The clone carrying this TCR beta chain was recorded a few times. Its antigen is still unknown. These data are taken from a study of cytotoxic CD8 clonotypes in ibrutinib-treated CLL. Study background: After median approximately 6 years, around 15 stayed in remission, around twelve progressed; responses approximately 24 partial, 2 complete. The study, taken as a whole, reports: Higher circulating CD8+ T-cell counts strongly accompanied higher baseline clonality, above age-matched healthy donors.

Generated by immunoSEQ multiplex PCR, the TCRdb table keeps only in-frame clones and is missing some. Among just over 45,000 clones, 55% to 80% were seen once, and the ten largest hold roughly 13%. Germline loops: CDR1 SGHRS, CDR2 YFSETQ. The CDR3 covers 14 residues. The germline V and J ends were trimmed by 5 bases and 0 bases, with 11 bases remaining between them. This chain joins TRBV5-1 and TRBJ1-1; TRBD1 might be the D (6 bases). The receptor was isolated from a human donor with chronic lymphocytic leukemia. This sample comprised PBMCs, obtained after 12 months of ibrutinib treatment. This CDR3 is CASREGDLNTEAFF. The CDR3 DNA reads as TGCGCCAGCAGGGAGGGGGACTTGAACACTGAAGCTTTCTTT.